Below, one TCR beta chain is given with its context. Its antigen is not identified. The data were obtained in a study of T cell responses to AZD1222 COVID-19 vaccine. Study-wide results and caveats: An increase in Spike-specific TCR breadth and depth was observed after two AZD1222 doses.

Germline CDR1 LGHNA, CDR2 YSLEER. The CDR3 loop spans 14 amino acids. The junction had 5 bases not matched to a gene; V was cut back by 5 bases and J by 6 bases. Sequenced by immunoSEQ multiplex PCR; TCRdb stores in-frame clones only, minus some. This table has roughly 66,000 clones, roughly 84% appearing once. This TCR was sampled from an adult in good health. The sequences come from peripheral blood, collected on day 0 of AZD1222 vaccination. The J gene is TRBJ2-2, the V gene TRBV4-3; the match to TRBD2 covers 8 bases. The CDR3 nucleotides read TGCGCCAGCAGCTCGGGGGGGACGGCCGGGGAGCTGTTTTTT. It yields the protein CASSSGGTAGELFF.